This TCR beta chain is drawn from a study of blood T cell repertoires in COVID-19. Clones were sequenced by immunoSEQ multiplex PCR, and TCRdb holds only the in-frame ones, with some missing. The sample lists 250,000 to 300,000 clones, about 90% seen once, with approximately 1.2% in the top ten. The CDR3 consists of 14 residues. The germline V gene encodes CDR1 MRHNA and CDR2 SNTAGT. V was clipped by 6 bases and J by 8 bases, with 17 bases between them. Across about two dozen US areas, participants ranged in age from about 18 to 100 years. The rearrangement joins TRBV6-4 to TRBJ1-3, with D possibly being TRBD1 (6 bases). This sequence was found in a human donor in a cohort exposed to, infected with or recovered from COVID-19 (not recorded which). The donor label of this sample is uncertain. The sample consisted of PBMCs or T cells enriched from blood (not recorded which). Here the CDR3 reads CASRNHRELDTIYF. The CDR3 bases are TGTGCCAGCAGAAACCACAGGGAGTTGGACACCATATATTTT.